This is a list of T cell receptor beta chains from one sample in a study of early T cells in non-severe SARS-CoV-2 infection. TCRdb itself ran the 5' RACE reads through MiXCR, one entry per CDR3 protein. Of tens of thousands of distinct CDR3 sequences in the sample, more than 10% were seen once. The sequencing input was whole blood. The receptors stem from an adult who was a healthcare worker with PCR-confirmed SARS-CoV-2 infection or an uninfected control (not recorded which). Each CDR3 is given with its conserved first and last residue. The D gene is left open where the match is weak. Some rows have no size entry. The others give once, few or many, or a class for an expanded clone.

>TRBJ2-7|TRBV9|-|-
TGTGTCAGCAGCCGGACGGCCTCCTACGAGCAGTACTTC
CVSSRTASYEQYF
>TRBJ2-1|TRBV18|-|-
TGTGCCAGCTCACCAAACAGGGCCGACTACAATGAGCAGTTCTTC
CASSPNRADYNEQFF
>TRBJ2-1|TRBV5-1|many|-
TGCGCCAGCAGCTGGGGGGTAGCCCGGACCTACAATGAGCAGTTCTTC
CASSWGVARTYNEQFF
>TRBJ2-5|TRBV7-9|few|-
TGTGCCAGCAGCTCGTCCCCAGGGTCAGAGACCCAGTACTTC
CASSSSPGSETQYF
>TRBJ2-1|TRBV28|many|TRBD1
TGTGCCAGCAGGACAGGGGGTGGCAATGAGCAGTTCTTC
CASRTGGGNEQFF
>TRBJ2-1|TRBV7-8|-|TRBD2
TGTGCCAGCAGCTTGAGCGGGACGGATTACAATGAGCAGTTCTTC
CASSLSGTDYNEQFF
>TRBJ2-7|TRBV10-3|-|-
TGTGCCATCAGTAGAAACACCGAATACGAGCAGTACTTC
CAISRNTEYEQYF
>TRBJ2-7|TRBV2|-|-
TGTGCCAGCAGCTACGGACGGGCTTCCTACGAGCAGTACTTC
CASSYGRASYEQYF
>TRBJ1-1|TRBV11-1|many|-
TGTGCCAGCAGCCGCCTGGAGAACACTGAAGCTTTCTTT
CASSRLENTEAFF
>TRBJ2-2|TRBV7-9|-|TRBD2
TGTGCCAGCAGCCCGACTAGCGGGGGAAGAACCGGGGAGCTGTTTTTT
CASSPTSGGRTGELFF
>TRBJ2-7|TRBV5-6|many|TRBD1
TGTGCCAGCAGCTCCCTTGGACAGGGGGAGTACGAGCAGTACTTC
CASSSLGQGEYEQYF
>TRBJ1-1|TRBV5-1|many|-
TGCGCCAGCAGCTTGGCGGGTCCAAGGAGGGAGAACACTGAAGCTTTCTTT
CASSLAGPRRENTEAFF
>TRBJ1-1|TRBV11-2|-|-
TGTGCCAGCAGCCCGGCCCCGCGGGGGCTCCACACTGAAGCTTTCTTT
CASSPAPRGLHTEAFF
>TRBJ2-4|TRBV29-1|few|-
TGCAGCGTTGAAGATCAAGGAAGAAACATTCAGTACTTC
CSVEDQGRNIQYF
>TRBJ2-3|TRBV29-1|-|-
TGCAGCGTTGAGCCCGGCACAGATACGCAGTATTTT
CSVEPGTDTQYF
>TRBJ2-1|TRBV27|-|-
TGTGCCAGCAGTCCGCTAGCGTACCCCTACAATGAGCAGTTCTTC
CASSPLAYPYNEQFF
>TRBJ2-7|TRBV5-4|many|TRBD1
TGTGCCAGCAGCTTGGGGACAGGGGGCTACGAGCAGTACTTC
CASSLGTGGYEQYF
>TRBJ1-1|TRBV7-9|few|-
TGTGCCAGCAGCCATTACAGGGATATGAACACTGAAGCTTTCTTT
CASSHYRDMNTEAFF
>TRBJ1-5|TRBV7-9|many|TRBD1
TGTGCCAGCAGCTTAGGGACAGGGTGGGATCAGCCCCAGCATTTT
CASSLGTGWDQPQHF
>TRBJ1-1|TRBV20-1|many|-
TGCAGTGCTAGACAACAGCCAACTGAAGCTTTCTTT
CSARQQPTEAFF
>TRBJ2-1|TRBV2|many|TRBD2
TGTGCCAGCAGTGGGCGACTAGCGGGAGGGGGGGCAAACAATGAGCAGTTCTTC
CASSGRLAGGGANNEQFF
>TRBJ2-1|TRBV28|-|TRBD1
TGTGCCAGCAGTTCGGCCGGGACAGGGAACAATGAGCAGTTCTTC
CASSSAGTGNNEQFF
>TRBJ1-2|TRBV6-1|many|TRBD1
TGTGCCACCAGGACAGGAGCTAACTATGGCTACACCTTC
CATRTGANYGYTF
>TRBJ2-2|TRBV7-3|many|-
TGTGCCAGCAGCTCCAACACCGGGGAGCTGTTTTTT
CASSSNTGELFF
>TRBJ1-2|TRBV20-1|few|-
TGCAGTGCTAGTGAGGTGGGGAGCAGGCAAAACTATGGCTACACCTTC
CSASEVGSRQNYGYTF
>TRBJ2-7|TRBV21-1|few|-
TGTGCCAGCAGCAAAACCCCGGACGGGCCTACCTACGAGCAGTACTTC
CASSKTPDGPTYEQYF